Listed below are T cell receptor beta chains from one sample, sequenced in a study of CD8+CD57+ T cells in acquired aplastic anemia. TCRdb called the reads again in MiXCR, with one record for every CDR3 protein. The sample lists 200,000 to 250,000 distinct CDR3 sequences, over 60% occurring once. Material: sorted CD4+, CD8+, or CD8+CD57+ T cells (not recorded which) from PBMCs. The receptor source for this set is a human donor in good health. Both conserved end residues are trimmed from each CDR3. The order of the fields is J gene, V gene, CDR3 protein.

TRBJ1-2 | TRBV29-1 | SARQGVFYGYT
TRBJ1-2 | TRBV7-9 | ASSLGTPVDGYT
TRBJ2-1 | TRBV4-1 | ASSQEAGVLYNEQF
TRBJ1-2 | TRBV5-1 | ASSLGSGWQSYGYT
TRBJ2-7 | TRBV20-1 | SARGAGAPNKQY
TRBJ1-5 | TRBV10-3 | ASGGYSNQPQH
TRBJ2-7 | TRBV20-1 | SASGGGKNEQY
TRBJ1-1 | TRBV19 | ASSLSLNTEAF
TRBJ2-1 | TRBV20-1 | SADGREGRNEQF
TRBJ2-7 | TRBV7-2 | ASSRRGASYEQY
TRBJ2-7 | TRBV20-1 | SVEGQNYEQY
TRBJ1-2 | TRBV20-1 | SARDPDSYGYT
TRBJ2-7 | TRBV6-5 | ASSYLNYRASYEQY
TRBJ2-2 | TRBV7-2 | ASSPGRRGELF
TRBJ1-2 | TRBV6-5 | ASRPGGTDGYT
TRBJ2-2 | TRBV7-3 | ASSPKGGELF
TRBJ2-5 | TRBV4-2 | ASSQEGQGNQPQY
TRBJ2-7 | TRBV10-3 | AIALVSYEQY
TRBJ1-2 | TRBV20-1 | SASEGQRIYGYT
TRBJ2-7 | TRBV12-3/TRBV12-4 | ASSLKAGRGEQY
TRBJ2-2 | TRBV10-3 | AISDVDRGTGELF
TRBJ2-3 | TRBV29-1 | SVAGTGASTDTQY